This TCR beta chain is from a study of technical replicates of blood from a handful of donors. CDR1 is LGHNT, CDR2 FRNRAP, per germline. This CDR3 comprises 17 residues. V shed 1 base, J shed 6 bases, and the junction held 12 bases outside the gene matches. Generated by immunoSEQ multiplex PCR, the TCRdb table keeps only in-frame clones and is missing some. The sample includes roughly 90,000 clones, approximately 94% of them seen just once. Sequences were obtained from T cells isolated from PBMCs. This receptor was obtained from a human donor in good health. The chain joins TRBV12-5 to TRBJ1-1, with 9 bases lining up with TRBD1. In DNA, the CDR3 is TGTGCTAGTGGTTTGGGCACGCCGACAGGGGGTGAGGCTGAAGCTTTCTTT. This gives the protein CASGLGTPTGGEAEAFF.